Sequencing of this T cell receptor beta chain was carried out in a study of regulatory T cells in long-lasting Graves disease. Time point defined: newly diagnosed GD, antithyroid drugs for less than 3 months. Extracted PBMC RNA gave rise to the TCR library. This clonotype was detected only a few times. Libraries of TCR beta came from iRepertoire HTBI primers plus Arm-PCR of CDR3 regions. In the original analysis: The samples yielded fewer than 75 TRBV and roughly 14 TRBJ segments. TCRdb re-called the multiplex PCR reads with MiXCR, one entry per CDR3 protein. None of the V and J calls come from the authors' own analysis; TCRdb made them. Here the sample spans about 420,000 distinct CDR3 sequences, approximately 16% being singletons. Germline V gives CDR1 SGHTS, CDR2 YDEGEE. CDR3 length: 19 residues. Trimming took 5 bases from V and 0 from J; bases not matched to a gene: 8. The same sample was also used in a study of T cells in Graves' hyperthyroidism and ophthalmopathy.

The chain employs TRBV5-8 and TRBJ2-1; 16 nucleotides agree with TRBD2. This sequence originates from a woman aged 18-35 years with Graves disease. Sample: peripheral blood mononuclear cells (PBMCs), taken at new diagnosis, from a patient treated with antithyroid drugs. The CDR3 region is CASRRSGLAGGSSYNEQFF. The CDR3 coding sequence is TGTGCCAGCAGACGTTCGGGACTAGCGGGAGGGAGCTCCTACAATGAGCAGTTCTTC.